The clone carrying this T cell receptor (beta chain) has more than one count but fewer than ten. The CDR3 sequence is 16 residues long. The V and J ends lost 4 bases and 1 base respectively, with 16 bases between them. Germline CDR1 is SGHAT and CDR2 is FQNNGV. The sample originates from a study of cytomegalovirus exposure and HLA in healthy donors. Both 60 Vbeta primers and 13 Jbeta primers went into the PCR. The table came from immunoSEQ multiplex PCR; TCRdb's copy has only in-frame clones and leaves some out. The data contain more than 85,000 clones, roughly 76% of them singletons. This TCR was sampled from a female donor in good health and CMV-seronegative. The rearrangement uses TRBV11-2 and TRBJ2-5; D is perhaps TRBD1 (6 bases). The sample consisted of PBMCs. The CDR3 region has the DNA TGTGCCAGCAGCTCAAAGGGGGTAGGTAGCCAAGAGACCCAGTACTTC. Translating it yields CASSSKGVGSQETQYF. The variable domain in full, completed from reference TRBV11-2 and TRBJ2-5, reads EAGVAQSPRYKIIEKRQSVAFWCNPISGHATLYWYQQILGQGPKLLIQFQNNGVVDDSQLPKDRFSAERLKGVDSTLKIQPAKLEDSAVYLCASSSKGVGSQETQYFGPGTRLLVL.